Each of the 26 T cell receptor beta chains below was sequenced from the same sample in a study of T cell responses to AZD1222 COVID-19 vaccine. Sequencing used immunoSEQ multiplex PCR; TCRdb keeps in-frame clones, though not all of them. This table has some 140,000 clones, roughly 82% appearing once. The sequences come from peripheral blood, collected on day 0 of AZD1222 vaccination. The receptor source for this set is an adult in good health.

The rearrangement joins TRBV19 to TRBJ2-7, with 7 bases fitting TRBD1. Germline lookup yields CDR1 LNHDA and CDR2 SQIVND (reference sequence). Trimming removed 5 bases from V and 6 bases from J; junction bases left unmatched: 10. This CDR3 is built from 14 residues. Written as DNA, the CDR3 is TGTGCCAGTAGTGTCGACAGGGCAGCGTCCGAGCAGTACTTC. Its protein product is CASSVDRAASEQYF. Combining the CDR3 with reference TRBV19 and TRBJ2-7 gives the whole variable domain DGGITQSPKYLFRKEGQNVTLSCEQNLNHDAMYWYRQDPGQGLRLIYYSQIVNDFQKGDIAEGYSVSREKKESFPLTVTSAQKNPTAFYLCASSVDRAASEQYFGPGTRLTVT.

The chain uses TRBV10-3 and TRBJ1-2; D gene uncertain. With 7 bases removed from V and 6 bases from J, the gap between germline ends came to 12 bases. Germline lookup yields CDR1 ENHRY and CDR2 SYGVKD. The CDR3 runs to 12 residues. The CDR3 DNA reads as TGTGCCATCATGGGAGACGGAAATGGCTACACCTTC. Protein sequence: CAIMGDGNGYTF.

The chain uses TRBV12-5 and TRBJ2-1, with no clear D. The CDR3 covers 12 residues. Trimming took 5 bases from V and 4 from J, leaving 6 bases between them. CDR1 is LGHNT and CDR2 is FRNRAP in the germline V gene. In DNA form, the CDR3 reads TGTGCTAGTGGTATCATGTACAATGAGCAGTTCTTC. This sequence encodes CASGIMYNEQFF.

The chain employs TRBV30 and TRBJ1-3; possibly TRBD1 for D (5 bases). CDR1 and CDR2 from the germline V gene are GTSNPN and SVGIG (reference sequence). V was cut by 7 bases and J by 1 base, with 17 bases left in between. The CDR3 sequence is 15 residues long. CDR3 DNA: TGTGCCTTATCTCAGGGATCCGGGTCTGGAAACACCATATATTTT. It encodes CALSQGSGSGNTIYF.

By frequency in the sample, this clone is medium-sized. This chain uses TRBV4-1 with TRBJ2-7; D remains ambiguous. Trimming took 1 base from V and 0 from J, leaving 7 bases between them. CDR3 length: 14 residues. Germline-derived CDR1 and CDR2 are MGHRA and YSYEKL. The CDR3 DNA follows: TGCGCCAGCAGCCAAGGATTGAGCTCCTACGAGCAGTACTTC. Translating gives CASSQGLSSYEQYF.

The chain has TRBV5-1 and TRBJ1-1, with D unclear. Germline V CDR1 and CDR2: SGHRS, YFSETQ. V lost 0 bases, J lost 2 bases, and 8 bases lay in between. The CDR3 covers 14 residues. The DNA of the CDR3 is TGCGCCAGCAGCTTGGCTCCGCAAAACACTGAAGCTTTCTTT. It specifies CASSLAPQNTEAFF.

The chain links TRBV3-1 (or the pseudogene TRBV3-2) to TRBJ1-5; D gene unclear. Trimming left V 2 bases short and J 5 bases short, with 7 bases between. Germline values: CDR1 LGHDT, CDR2 YNNKEL (reference sequence). The CDR3 extends over 13 amino acids. The CDR3 is CASSQSRHQPQHF. CDR3 nucleotide sequence: TGTGCCAGCAGCCAATCCAGGCATCAGCCCCAGCATTTT.

The chain combines TRBV28 with TRBJ2-1, with D hard to call. V was clipped by 3 bases and J by 4 bases, with 16 bases between them. Germline V gene data show CDR1 as MDHEN and CDR2 as SYDVKM. CDR3 length: 16 residues. Written as DNA, the CDR3 is TGTGCCAGCAGTTTGGTGTCCTGGTTCGGGTACAATGAGCAGTTCTTC. Translation gives CASSLVSWFGYNEQFF.

The V gene is TRBV18, the J gene TRBJ1-6; D gene ambiguous. The CDR3 is 15 amino acids. Germline V gene sequence: CDR1 KGHSH, CDR2 LQKENI. V shed 6 bases and J shed 5 bases, with 14 bases lying between them. The CDR3 here is CASSPGSTDNSPLHF. For the CDR3, the DNA is TGTGCCAGCTCTCCCGGGAGTACCGATAATTCACCCCTCCACTTT.

The rearrangement links TRBV6-1 to TRBJ1-2; no firm D call. Germline CDR1 MNHNS, CDR2 SASEGT. This CDR3 is 14 amino acids long. Trimming took 0 bases from V and 2 from J, leaving 7 bases between them. CDR3 amino acids: CASSEAGRNYGYTF. The CDR3 bases are TGTGCCAGCAGTGAAGCCGGCAGGAACTATGGCTACACCTTC.

J is TRBJ2-3 and V is TRBV28; possible D gene TRBD2, 7 bases. Germline V gives CDR1 MDHEN, CDR2 SYDVKM. The V end lost 8 bases, the J end lost 1 base, and 16 bases lay between the germline ends. The CDR3 runs to 15 residues. The CDR3 DNA reads TGTGCCAGCTCCCTTGGGGGGGCGGGCACAGATACGCAGTATTTT. Translation gives CASSLGGAGTDTQYF.

V gene TRBV10-2 combines with J gene TRBJ2-1; 10 positions agree with TRBD2. The trim removed 6 bases at V and 7 bases at J, leaving 9 bases unmatched. Germline loops: CDR1 WSHSY, CDR2 SAAADI. CDR3 length: 15 residues. The CDR3 nucleotides read TGCGCCAGCAGACCCGGGACTAGCGCCTTAAATGAGCAGTTCTTC. Protein sequence: CASRPGTSALNEQFF.

The chain recombines TRBV3-1 (or the pseudogene TRBV3-2) with TRBJ1-6; D perhaps matches TRBD1 (6 bases). Germline V gene data show CDR1 as LGHDT and CDR2 as YNNKEL (reference sequence). CDR3 length equals 15 residues. The germline V and J ends were trimmed by 8 bases and 3 bases, with 14 bases remaining between them. As DNA, the CDR3 is TGTGCCAGCTCCCCCTCGGACAGCTATAATTCACCCCTCCACTTT. Protein sequence: CASSPSDSYNSPLHF.

The V and J genes are TRBV11-3 and TRBJ1-1; D perhaps matches TRBD1 (5 bases). The germline V gene has CDR1 SGHNT and CDR2 YENEEA. This CDR3 region has 12 residues. Trimming shortened V by 3 bases and J by 3 bases, and 5 bases separated the two germline ends. In nucleotides, the CDR3 is TGTGCCAGCAGCTTGGGGGACACTGAAGCTTTCTTT. This encodes CASSLGDTEAFF.

This chain connects TRBV7-2 to TRBJ1-6; 7 positions agree with TRBD1. Germline CDR1 reads SGHTA; CDR2 reads FQGNSA. This CDR3 comprises 17 residues. Losses at the gene ends were 5 bases for V and 6 bases for J; bases not matched to a gene: 13. DNA for the CDR3: TGTGCCAGCAGCCTGGCTACAACAGGGGTGGGTAATTCACCCCTCCACTTT. Its translation is CASSLATTGVGNSPLHF.

This clone has only one observation. V and J are TRBV5-6 and TRBJ1-1, with 8 bases lining up with TRBD1. CDR1 is SGHDT, CDR2 YYEEEE, per germline. V lost 4 bases, J lost 1 base, and 6 bases stayed unmatched. The CDR3 loop spans 15 amino acids. CDR3 DNA: TGTGCCAGCAGCAGAACGGGGACAGGGAACACTGAAGCTTTCTTT. It translates to CASSRTGTGNTEAFF.

CDR3 nucleotide sequence: TGTGCCAGCAGTTACTCAGCAGGGAAAAACACCATATATTTT. It codes for CASSYSAGKNTIYF. The chain carries TRBV6-5 and TRBJ1-3, with a possible D match to TRBD1 (5 bases). V lost 0 bases and J lost 6, with 9 bases in between. Germline V gene sequence: CDR1 MNHEY, CDR2 SVGAGI. The CDR3 totals 14 residues.

This clone has a handful of counts. The chain has TRBV14 and TRBJ1-2; TRBD1 matches at 7 bases. V gave up 3 bases and J gave up 4 bases; unmatched junction bases: 11. The CDR3 is made up of 16 amino acids. Germline loops: CDR1 SGHDN, CDR2 FVKESK. The CDR3 loop reads CASSHTTTGRGYGYTF. In DNA, the CDR3 is TGTGCCAGCAGCCACACAACGACAGGGAGGGGCTATGGCTACACCTTC.

The chain employs TRBV3-1 (or the pseudogene TRBV3-2) and TRBJ2-7; 11 bases line up with TRBD1. V was pared by 0 bases and J by 3 bases, with 4 bases of the junction left unmatched. The CDR3 totals 16 residues. Germline-derived CDR1 and CDR2 are LGHDT and YNNKEL (reference sequence). This CDR3 is CASSQDTGTGGYEQYF. For the CDR3, the DNA is TGTGCCAGCAGCCAAGACACCGGGACAGGGGGCTACGAGCAGTACTTC.

The gene calls are TRBV19 and TRBJ1-6; a possible D gene is TRBD1 (6 bases). Germline V gene data show CDR1 as LNHDA and CDR2 as SQIVND (reference sequence). The CDR3 has 15 amino acids. Trimming stripped 7 bases from V and 6 bases from J, with 16 bases between. The CDR3 region has the DNA TGTGCCAGTAAAAGGGCAGGGGAATTTAATTCACCCCTCCACTTT. It encodes CASKRAGEFNSPLHF.

As DNA, the CDR3 is TGTGCCAGTAGTATGAACCACTTACAGGGCCGGGCAGTAAATCAGCCCCAGCATTTT. Encoded protein: CASSMNHLQGRAVNQPQHF. The chain is built from TRBV19 and TRBJ1-5, with D possibly matching TRBD1 (6 bases). The CDR3 has 19 residues. Trimming removed 3 bases at V and 4 bases at J, with 25 bases between. Germline V gene sequence: CDR1 LNHDA, CDR2 SQIVND (reference sequence).

The chain is built from TRBV19 and TRBJ1-4; D remains unclear. The V gene's germline CDR1 is LNHDA and CDR2 SQIVND (reference sequence). The CDR3 runs to 12 residues. V dropped 3 bases and J dropped 14 bases, with 13 bases sitting between them. CDR3 in DNA: TGTGCCAGTAGTATGTCCCCTGGAAAGCTGTTTTTT. Translating gives CASSMSPGKLFF.

This clone showed up just a few times. The gene calls are TRBV11-2 and TRBJ1-5, with unresolved D. V gave up 0 bases and J gave up 6 bases, with 6 bases separating them. This CDR3 is built from 13 residues. From germline, CDR1 is SGHAT and CDR2 FQNNGV. As DNA, the CDR3 is TGTGCCAGCAGCTTAGACCCCATTCAGCCCCAGCATTTT. It codes for CASSLDPIQPQHF.

The chain couples TRBV11-2 to TRBJ1-2, with D tentatively TRBD1 (6 bases). The V end was cut by 6 bases, the J end by 4 bases, with 30 bases between. This CDR3 region has 19 residues. Germline CDR1 and CDR2: SGHAT and FQNNGV. The CDR3 spells CASSPRAGTRDTDPYGYTF. The DNA of the CDR3 is TGTGCCAGCAGTCCACGGGCCGGGACCCGGGACACGGACCCCTATGGCTACACCTTC.

V gene TRBV6-1 combines with J gene TRBJ1-2; no clear D gene. CDR1 MNHNS and CDR2 SASEGT come from the germline V gene. The CDR3 has 16 residues. The ends were cut back, 2 bases at V and 1 base at J, with 14 bases in the middle. DNA for the CDR3: TGTGCCAGCAGTGAACTGGAGGGTTGGGTTAACTATGGCTACACCTTC. Residues: CASSELEGWVNYGYTF.

The chain links TRBV5-4 to TRBJ2-2; D perhaps matches TRBD2 (7 bases). Germline-derived CDR1 and CDR2 are SGHNT and YYREEE (reference sequence). The CDR3 contains 12 residues. Trimming pared 5 bases from V and 6 bases from J, leaving 8 bases between. Here the CDR3 reads CASRGGAGELFF. The DNA of the CDR3 is TGTGCCAGCAGAGGGGGGGCCGGGGAGCTGTTTTTT.